In its sample, the clone carrying this T cell receptor (beta chain) was seen many times. Its matching antigen is unknown. This entry is derived from a study of CD8 T cells in ankylosing spondylitis. Study findings and constraints: Significant enrichment of disease-linked clones was reportedly seen in matched ankylosing spondylitis synovial fluid. In synovial fluid and blood from reactive arthritis, some motif variants were previously reported. The authors found the disease-linked clones to be CD8+ and relatively rare in peripheral blood. Typical of ankylosing spondylitis blood, it appeared, was a TCR beta motif of 7 or 8 highly homologous variants.

The authors made TCR beta libraries by quantitative 5'-RACE with molecular barcodes. TCRdb called the 5' RACE reads again in MiXCR, with one record for every CDR3 protein. The profile shows over 600,000 distinct CDR3 sequences, roughly 20% of them singletons. V lost 6 bases, J lost 1 base, and 5 bases stayed unmatched. Germline CDR1 and CDR2: LGHNA and YNFKEQ. The CDR3 covers 14 residues. Sequences were obtained from blood, either unsorted or a sorted T cell fraction (not recorded which). The rearrangement joins TRBV4-2 to TRBJ1-1, with 7 nucleotides matching TRBD1. The TCR originated in a male donor with ankylosing spondylitis. The CDR3 coding sequence is TGTGCCAGCAGTCAGGGGGGAGCGAACACTGAAGCTTTCTTT. Protein product: CASSQGGANTEAFF.